The 8 T cell receptor beta chains in this list originate from one sample, sequenced in a study of CD8+ T cells in alopecia areata. Isolated RNA was reverse transcribed into cDNA used as the sequencing template. Method: immunoSEQ multiplex PCR; TCRdb's copy keeps in-frame clones and lacks some. The profile shows approximately 63,000 clones, roughly 60% of them singletons. Sequenced material: CD8+ T cells sorted from blood, taken at week 0. The receptor source for this set is a human donor with alopecia areata.

This chain links TRBV29-1 with TRBJ1-5; 12 bases map to TRBD1. Germline CDR1 reads SQVTM; CDR2 reads ANQGSEA. Unmatched junction bases numbered 19, after V lost 7 bases and J lost 3 bases. This CDR3 is built from 19 residues. The CDR3: CSETEGDRGRRNPNQPQHF. The CDR3 DNA sequence: TGCAGCGAGACTGAGGGGGACAGGGGGCGGCGGAACCCCAATCAGCCCCAGCATTTT.

This clone was counted only a few times. J is TRBJ1-2 and V is TRBV5-8, with D possibly TRBD1 on 5 matching bases. CDR3 length: 16 amino acids. With 4 bases removed from V and 4 bases from J, the gap between germline ends came to 20 bases. Looked up from germline, CDR1 is SGHTS and CDR2 is YDEGEE. The CDR3 region is CASSEPTGTDVYGYTF. The CDR3 DNA sequence: TGTGCCAGCAGCGAACCCACCGGGACGGATGTCTATGGCTACACCTTC.

The chain uses TRBV13 and TRBJ1-2, with TRBD1 as a possible D gene (6 bases). The CDR3 runs to 16 residues. V was cut by 5 bases and J by 3 bases, with 19 bases left in between. Germline V gives CDR1 PRHDT, CDR2 FYEKMQ (reference sequence). Here the CDR3 DNA reads TGTGCCAGCAGCCATAGGGGGGCTGTACTTGACTATGGCTACACCTTC. Translation: CASSHRGAVLDYGYTF.

In its sample, this clone is medium-sized (0.01 to 0.1%). The chain joins TRBV7-2 to TRBJ2-1; tentatively, D is TRBD2 (5 bases). The germline gives CDR1 SGHTA, CDR2 FQGNSA. The CDR3 is 16 residues long. V lost 4 bases to trimming and J lost 5 bases, with 18 bases between them. The CDR3 nucleotides are TGTGCCAGCAGCTCTAGGGAGTCGTACGTACACAATGAGCAGTTCTTC. Protein product: CASSSRESYVHNEQFF. Based on the CDR3 plus reference TRBV7-2 and TRBJ2-1, the full variable domain is GAGVSQSPSNKVTEKGKDVELRCDPISGHTALYWYRQSLGQGLEFLIYFQGNSAPDKSGLPSDRFSAERTGGSVSTLTIQRTQQEDSAVYLCASSSRESYVHNEQFFGPGTRLTVL.

V usage is TRBV27 and J usage is TRBJ2-7; 7 bases fit TRBD2. CDR1 is MNHEY and CDR2 is SMNVEV in the germline V gene (reference sequence). Trimming removed 4 bases from V and 7 bases from J; junction bases left unmatched: 7. The CDR3 is 13 residues long. The DNA of the CDR3 is TGTGCCAGCAGTTCGGGAGGCAGTTATGAGCAGTACTTC. It translates to CASSSGGSYEQYF.

This clone was seen a few times. This rearrangement joins TRBV9 to TRBJ2-2; D might be TRBD1 or TRBD2, each matching 5 bases. The CDR3 sequence is 14 residues long. Germline loops: CDR1 SGDLS, CDR2 YYNGEE. Trimming cost V 4 bases and J 2 bases, with 9 bases left between them. CDR3 in amino acids: CASSTGPNTGELFF. CDR3 DNA: TGTGCCAGCAGCACGGGACCAAACACCGGGGAGCTGTTTTTT. Full variable domain (remainder filled in from reference TRBV9 and TRBJ2-2): DSGVTQTPKHLITATGQRVTLRCSPRSGDLSVYWYQQSLDQGLQFLIQYYNGEERAKGNILERFSAQQFPDLHSELNLSSLELGDSALYFCASSTGPNTGELFFGEGSRLTVL.

There are a few counts of this clone. The V call is TRBV5-4, the J call TRBJ1-2; possible D gene TRBD1, 6 bases. CDR1 SGHNT and CDR2 YYREEE come from the germline V gene (reference sequence). The V gene lost 4 bases and the J gene lost 7 bases, with 20 bases spanning the gap. The CDR3 extends over 15 amino acids. The CDR3 region is CASSVGDTPSGGYTF. CDR3 coding DNA: TGTGCCAGCAGCGTCGGGGACACACCCTCGGGTGGCTACACCTTC.

The V gene is TRBV5-1, the J gene TRBJ2-3, with TRBD2 matching 8 bases. This CDR3 comprises 15 residues. The germline V gene encodes CDR1 SGHRS and CDR2 YFSETQ. The junction had 2 bases not matched to a gene; V was cut back by 0 bases and J by 2 bases. In DNA, the CDR3 is TGCGCCAGCAGCTTGGAACTAGCGGCCACAGATACGCAGTATTTT. It translates to CASSLELAATDTQYF.